This T cell receptor (beta chain) was recorded in a study of T cells in Graves' hyperthyroidism and ophthalmopathy. Broader study findings: Most thyroid clonotypes that were expanded above 0.001 also turned up in blood.

Authors of the study amplified TCR beta CDR3 regions from RNA transcripts. The TCR CDR3 was amplified in a first-round RT-PCR using the HTBI primer set. TCRdb independently ran MiXCR on the multiplex PCR reads; one entry per CDR3 protein. The table records about 98,000 distinct CDR3 sequences, roughly 39% of them present only once. In patients aged 18 to 65, hyperthyroidism was newly diagnosed, with duration under 2 months. This clonotype was found many times. What it binds is not known. The CDR3 is 16 amino acids. CDR1 MNHNS and CDR2 SASEGT come from the germline V gene. Trimming removed 1 base from V and 5 bases from J, with 17 bases in between.

The chain recombines TRBV6-1 with TRBJ1-2; D is ambiguous. The receptor comes from a woman in her twenties or thirties with Graves' hyperthyroidism. Sequenced: peripheral blood or thyroid tissue (not recorded which). The CDR3 DNA follows: TGTGCCAGCAGTGAAGTCCCCCTAGGAGGTTCGTATGGCTACACCTTC. Its protein is CASSEVPLGGSYGYTF.